A selection of T cell receptor beta chains follows, all from one sample in a study of blood T cell repertoires in COVID-19. This table comes from immunoSEQ multiplex PCR, and its TCRdb copy is limited to in-frame clones, with some not included. The sample contains approximately 300,000 clones, about four fifths of which appear only once. Sequencing used peripheral blood. Receptor source: a woman in her forties or fifties with acute or convalescent COVID-19. The CDR3 runs from the conserved cysteine through the conserved F or W. D genes are given only for firm matches. Clone size is given for some rows only: seen once, a few or many times, or a class if the clone is expanded.

v_gene: TRBV20-1
abundance: .
d_gene: .
j_gene: TRBJ2-5
CDR3nt: TGCAGAAACAGGGACCCTGGACGCCAGTACTTC
CDR3aa: CRNRDPGRQYF

v_gene: TRBV30
abundance: .
d_gene: TRBD1
j_gene: TRBJ2-3
CDR3nt: TGTGCCTGGAGCCCGACAGGGGGAGTCACAGATACGCAGTATTTT
CDR3aa: CAWSPTGGVTDTQYF

v_gene: TRBV24-1
abundance: .
d_gene: .
j_gene: TRBJ2-5
CDR3nt: TGTGCCACCAGTGACAGGGGATGGATGGAGACCCAGTACTTC
CDR3aa: CATSDRGWMETQYF

v_gene: TRBV29-1
abundance: .
d_gene: .
j_gene: TRBJ2-4
CDR3nt: TGCAGCGTTGACTGGGGGCGATCGTCAAACATTCAGTACTTC
CDR3aa: CSVDWGRSSNIQYF

v_gene: TRBV19
abundance: .
d_gene: .
j_gene: TRBJ2-3
CDR3nt: TGTGCCAGTAGTATAGGCCGGGGCCTAGCGCTTGATACGCAGTATTTT
CDR3aa: CASSIGRGLALDTQYF

v_gene: TRBV7-2
abundance: .
d_gene: TRBD1
j_gene: TRBJ1-4
CDR3nt: TGTGCCAGCAGCTTCTCGGGACAGACTAATGAAAAACTGTTTTTT
CDR3aa: CASSFSGQTNEKLFF

v_gene: TRBV6-5
abundance: .
d_gene: .
j_gene: TRBJ1-4
CDR3nt: TGTGCCACCTCCTTAGGGATCGGGGTAGCTGAAAAACTGTTTTTT
CDR3aa: CATSLGIGVAEKLFF

v_gene: TRBV3-1/TRBV3-2
abundance: few
d_gene: .
j_gene: TRBJ1-4
CDR3nt: TGTGCCAGCAGCCACGTGCGGGGGATCGGCGAAAAACTGTTTTTT
CDR3aa: CASSHVRGIGEKLFF

v_gene: TRBV14
abundance: .
d_gene: TRBD1
j_gene: TRBJ1-2
CDR3nt: TGTGCCAGCAGCCAGCGGACAGGGGGCTATGGCTACACCTTC
CDR3aa: CASSQRTGGYGYTF

v_gene: TRBV29-1
abundance: once
d_gene: TRBD1
j_gene: TRBJ2-2
CDR3nt: TGCAGCGTTGGGGACAGGGGTAAGTCCCGGGAGCTGTTTTTT
CDR3aa: CSVGDRGKSRELFF

v_gene: TRBV5-4
abundance: .
d_gene: TRBD1
j_gene: TRBJ1-2
CDR3nt: TGTGCCAGCAGCTTCGGACAGGGTGAATTGTTATACGGCTACACCTTC
CDR3aa: CASSFGQGELLYGYTF

v_gene: TRBV19
abundance: once
d_gene: TRBD1
j_gene: TRBJ2-6
CDR3nt: TGTGCCAGTAGTCAGGACAGGGGATTTGGGGCCAACGTCCTGACTTTC
CDR3aa: CASSQDRGFGANVLTF

v_gene: TRBV6-2/TRBV6-3
abundance: .
d_gene: TRBD1
j_gene: TRBJ1-4
CDR3nt: TGTGCCAGCAGTTTCTACAGGGGCCGCGGCTATGAAAAACTGTTTTTT
CDR3aa: CASSFYRGRGYEKLFF